The 14 T cell receptor beta chains below all came from one sample that was sequenced in a study of tumor and adjacent non-tumor tissue in lung cancer. No cell sorting was done before RNA was extracted from the tissue. This non-tumor lung sample came from over 3 cm beyond the tumor edge. A modified ARM-PCR protocol with three rounds of nested PCR amplified TCRbeta. Via MiXCR, TCRdb re-called the multiplex PCR reads, giving one row per CDR3 protein. Of tens of thousands of distinct CDR3 sequences listed, roughly 67% are singletons. The sequencing sample was made of distant non-tumor lung tissue. The source of these receptors is a woman in her seventies with non-small cell lung cancer.

For this clonotype: One junction end disagrees with the germline gene, perhaps due to a read error. This rearrangement joins TRBV4-1 to TRBJ1-1; the D gene is possibly TRBD1 (5 bases). Germline loops: CDR1 MGHRA, CDR2 YSYEKL. CDR3 size: 16 residues. The DNA for the CDR3 is TGCGCCAGCAGCCAAGTGGGCCAGGGTGTTGACACTGATGCTTTCTTT. Amino acids: CASSQVGQGVDTDAFF.

The CDR3 sequence: CASSEWATESAQYF. CDR3 DNA: TGTGCCAGCAGTGAATGGGCCACCGAATCAGCCCAGTATTTT. This chain uses TRBV2 with TRBJ1-5; D is uncertain. The end of the DNA aligns better with TRBJ2-3, so the J call may be wrong. The length of the CDR3 is 14 residues. Looked up from germline, CDR1 is SNHLY and CDR2 is FYNNEI.

V and J are TRBV29-1 and TRBJ2-5, with D unresolved. Germline V gives CDR1 SQVTM, CDR2 ANQGSEA. Trimming removed 5 bases from V and 13 bases from J, with 20 bases in between. This CDR3 region has 12 residues. The CDR3 DNA sequence: TGCAGCGTTTATACGGGCGGAGAGACCAGGTACTTC. Its translation: CSVYTGGETRYF.

This chain connects TRBV5-6 to TRBJ2-5; 7 bases agree with TRBD2. CDR1 is SGHDT and CDR2 is YYEEEE in the germline V gene. The CDR3 totals 15 residues. The J segment lost 5 bases and the V segment lost 4 bases, leaving 11 bases of the junction unmatched. CDR3 in DNA: TGTGCCAGCAGCCGCTGGGGGGGTCTGGTTGAGACCCAGTACTTC. This gives the protein CASSRWGGLVETQYF.

The genes are TRBV4-2 and TRBJ2-7; the D call may be TRBD1 or TRBD2 (5 bases each). Germline-derived CDR1 and CDR2 are LGHNA and YNFKEQ. V shed 6 bases and J shed 4 bases, with 16 bases lying between them. CDR3 length: 14 amino acids. The CDR3 reads CASSSQHGGYEQYF. DNA of the CDR3: TGTGCCAGCAGTTCACAGCATGGGGGTTACGAGCAGTACTTC.

J is TRBJ1-2 and V is TRBV4-1, with D unclear. V lost 5 bases and J 0 bases, leaving 19 bases between the germline ends. Germline-derived CDR1 and CDR2 are MGHRA and YSYEKL. The CDR3 contains 17 residues. CDR3 bases: TGCGCCAGCAGCACAAGGGAGTTGGGTACCCCTAACTATGGCTACACCTTC. This codes for CASSTRELGTPNYGYTF.

On this clonotype itself: A read error is possible here, since a much larger clone lies one base away. This chain links TRBV7-9 with TRBJ2-3; D not resolved. Per the germline V gene, CDR1 is SEHNR and CDR2 is FQNEAQ (reference sequence). CDR3 size: 12 residues. Trimming stripped 4 bases from V and 4 bases from J, with 6 bases between. As DNA, the CDR3 is TGTGCCAGCAGCTATGGCTCAGATACGCAGTATTTT. It specifies CASSYGSDTQYF.

Details on this clonotype: One junction end disagrees with the germline gene, perhaps due to a read error. The J gene is TRBJ2-1, the V gene TRBV10-3, with a weak D call TRBD2 (6 bases). The CDR3 has 13 amino acids. CDR1 and CDR2 from the germline V gene are ENHRY and SYGVKD. The CDR3: CDISESGLGEQLF. CDR3 coding DNA: TGTGACATCAGTGAGTCGGGACTGGGTGAGCAGCTCTTC.

Turning to this clonotype: Relative to the germline gene, one junction end is altered; a read error may explain this. The chain carries TRBV6-2 or TRBV6-3 and TRBJ2-7; D not resolved. This CDR3 is built from 13 residues. Looked up from germline, CDR1 is MNHEY and CDR2 is SVGEGT. CDR3 region: CVSSYFQSYGQYF. The CDR3 nucleotides are TGTGTCAGCAGTTACTTCCAATCCTACGGGCAGTACTTC.

This clonotype has just one count. Lacking the conserved final phenylalanine or tryptophan, this CDR3 likely reflects a read error. The chain uses TRBV29-1 and TRBJ1-5, with no clear D. Germline values: CDR1 SQVTM, CDR2 ANQGSEA. This CDR3 is 14 amino acids long. The chain's CDR3 is CSVAGGFSNQPQHY. The CDR3 DNA reads TGCAGTGTTGCCGGAGGGTTCAGCAATCAGCCCCAGCATTAT.

Comment on this clonotype: This may come from a read error, since a much larger clone is one base off. The chain links TRBV28 to TRBJ2-1, with 10 bases identical to TRBD1. The CDR3 loop spans 15 amino acids. Germline CDR1 reads MDHEN; CDR2 reads SYDVKM. V trimming: 6 bases; J trimming: 1 base; junction bases outside the gene matches: 3. The chain's CDR3 is CASRTGGGSYNEQFF. In DNA, the CDR3 is TGTGCCAGCAGGACAGGGGGCGGATCCTACAATGAGCAGTTCTTC.

Notes on this clonotype: Sequence at one end of the junction differs from germline and may be a read error. V usage is TRBV29-1 and J usage is TRBJ1-1; possible D gene TRBD1, 6 bases. CDR3 length: 10 residues. Germline CDR1 and CDR2: SQVTM and ANQGSEA. CDR3 in DNA: TGCAGAGTAGTGGACAGTGAAGCTTTCTTC. It specifies CRVVDSEAFF. The full variable domain, completed using reference TRBV29-1 and TRBJ1-1, is SAVISQKPSRDICQRGTSLTIQCQVDSQVTMMFWYRQQPGQSLTLIATANQGSEATYESGFVIDKFPISRPNLTFSTLTVSNMSPEDSSIYLCRVVDSEAFFGQGTRLTVV.

This clonotype showed up many times. The CDR3 DNA follows: TGTGCCAGCAGCTTAACCAGAGCGGGAGTCAGAATGGAGCAGTACTTC. It codes for CASSLTRAGVRMEQYF. This chain links TRBV7-9 with TRBJ2-7, with TRBD2 matching over 8 bases. The germline V gene encodes CDR1 SEHNR and CDR2 FQNEAQ (reference sequence). V shed 2 bases, J shed 7 bases, and the junction held 13 bases outside the gene matches. CDR3 length: 16 residues.

This rearrangement joins TRBV11-1 to TRBJ2-5, with D perhaps assigned TRBD1 or TRBD2 (5 bases each). CDR1 is SGHAT, CDR2 FQDESV, per germline (reference sequence). V gave up 5 bases and J gave up 5 bases, with 18 bases separating them. The CDR3 sequence is 15 residues long. CDR3 amino acids: CASSLSAGAVETQYF. The CDR3 nucleotides are TGTGCCAGCAGCCTTAGCGCCGGGGCAGTGGAGACCCAGTACTTC.